This entry describes one TCR beta chain. Its antigen is currently unknown. Primers included in the PCR were 60 Vbeta and 13 Jbeta primers. Per the authors' pipeline: Unique TCR beta chains totaled 80 million to 100 million in a later count, with roughly 11 million of them shared. Assay: immunoSEQ multiplex PCR; the TCRdb copy retains only in-frame clones and omits some. The D gene and trimming were derived from the DNA, and the V and J assignments and clone size from that table. The table lists about 110,000 clones, approximately 74% of them singletons. The CDR3 contains 15 residues. Looked up from germline, CDR1 is LGHNA and CDR2 is YSLEER. Losses at the gene ends were 4 bases for V and 5 bases for J; bases not matched to a gene: 3. The record originates from a study of cytomegalovirus exposure and HLA in healthy donors. Study observations and caveats: Some public TCRs appeared in many individuals, while most sequences were rare. One variant, a missense change in DCLRE1C, was linked in a later analysis to TCR beta V- and J-gene trimming.

Sequencing was done on a sample of PBMCs. This TCR was recovered from a woman aged 40-49 years in good health and CMV-seropositive. The gene calls are TRBV4-3 and TRBJ1-6; 9 bases are a match to TRBD1. The CDR3 nucleotides are TGCGCCAGCAGCCGGGACAGGGTTAATAATTCACCCCTCCACTTT. Protein: CASSRDRVNNSPLHF.